Shown below are 24 T cell receptor beta chains from a single sample sequenced in a study of CD8 T cells in ankylosing spondylitis. General study results and limits: Characteristic, it appeared, of ankylosing spondylitis blood was a TCR beta motif of fewer than 10 highly homologous variants.

TCRdb called the 5' RACE reads again in MiXCR, with one record for every CDR3 protein. The sample contains around 770,000 distinct CDR3 sequences, around 11% of which appear only once. For these TCRs, the target antigens are not known. Sequences were obtained from blood, either unsorted or a sorted T cell fraction (not recorded which). The receptors were sampled from a male donor with ankylosing spondylitis.

The chain combines TRBV11-2 with TRBJ2-1; 7 bases are a match to TRBD2. Germline V lookup: CDR1 SGHAT, CDR2 FQNNGV. V was clipped by 5 bases and J by 7 bases; unmatched bases: 23. CDR3 length equals 19 residues. The CDR3 region has the DNA TGTGCCAGCAGCCTAGGCCCCTCGTTGGCGGGAGAGGGAAAAAATGAGCAGTTCTTC. Protein sequence: CASSLGPSLAGEGKNEQFF.

Many counts were recorded for this clonotype. The CDR3 spells CSARAAGDLTDTQYF. The CDR3 DNA sequence: TGCAGTGCTAGAGCGGCGGGGGATCTCACAGATACGCAGTATTTT. The chain is built from TRBV20-1 and TRBJ2-3; 7 nucleotides agree with TRBD2. Per the germline V gene, CDR1 is DFQATT and CDR2 is SNEGSKA (reference sequence). J was trimmed by 2 bases and V by 1 base; bases with no gene match: 6. This CDR3 has 15 amino acids.

The rearrangement uses TRBV4-1 and TRBJ2-1; 7 bases map to TRBD1. CDR3 length equals 16 residues. Unmatched junction bases numbered 3, after V lost 1 base and J lost 0 bases. The germline V gene encodes CDR1 MGHRA and CDR2 YSYEKL. CDR3 nucleotide sequence: TGCGCCAGCAGCCAAGGCAGGGGGTCCTCCTACAATGAGCAGTTCTTC. Protein product: CASSQGRGSSYNEQFF.

This clonotype was detected a few times. The CDR3 DNA is TGTGCCACCAGCCCGACAGGGACATCGGACGAGCAGTACTTC. It translates to CATSPTGTSDEQYF. The chain couples TRBV24-1 to TRBJ2-7; 7 bases line up with TRBD1. Germline CDR1 is KGHDR and CDR2 is SFDVKD. This CDR3 comprises 14 residues. After removal of 7 bases from V and 5 bases from J, the junction contained 10 bases not matched to a gene.

This clonotype was counted between two and nine times. CDR3 sequence (DNA): TGCAGTGCTAGAGTTGGGGATTCACCCCTCCACTTT. It encodes CSARVGDSPLHF. The genes are TRBV20-1 and TRBJ1-6; no clear D. The CDR3 extends over 12 amino acids. The V and J ends lost 1 base and 8 bases respectively, with 6 bases between them. Germline values: CDR1 DFQATT, CDR2 SNEGSKA (reference sequence).

This rearrangement joins TRBV5-1 to TRBJ2-7; perhaps TRBD1 as D (5 bases). CDR3 length equals 14 residues. Trimming stripped 1 base from V and 0 bases from J, with 8 bases between. Germline V gene lookup returns CDR1 SGHRS and CDR2 YFSETQ. In DNA, the CDR3 is TGCGCCAGCAGCTTGCAGGGCCGCTCCTACGAGCAGTACTTC. This encodes CASSLQGRSYEQYF.

This clonotype was recorded a few times. The V and J genes are TRBV7-9 and TRBJ1-5, with D maybe TRBD1 (6 bases). The germline V gene encodes CDR1 SEHNR and CDR2 FQNEAQ (reference sequence). There are 15 residues in the CDR3. V gave up 5 bases and J gave up 6 bases, with 17 bases separating them. The DNA of the CDR3 is TGTGCCAGCAGCCCTCGTGGGGGGCAGGGTCAGCCCCAGCATTTT. It specifies CASSPRGGQGQPQHF.

This clonotype was seen more than once but under ten times. CDR3 coding DNA: TGTGCCAGCAGTTTATACGGACAGGGGGCGAGCGGGGGTACGCAGTATTTT. It translates to CASSLYGQGASGGTQYF. This rearrangement joins TRBV12-3 or TRBV12-4 to TRBJ2-3, with 11 bases lining up with TRBD1. The CDR3 sequence is 17 residues long. V dropped 2 bases and J dropped 8; count of bases not matched to a gene: 12.

This clonotype has just a few counts. This chain connects TRBV6-1 to TRBJ1-2; no clear D. Trimming pared 0 bases from V and 4 bases from J, leaving 12 bases between. The CDR3 is 15 residues long. The germline CDR1 and CDR2 sequences are MNHNS and SASEGT. CDR3 region: CASSEAGEVPYGYTF. The CDR3 coding sequence is TGTGCCAGCAGTGAAGCGGGAGAGGTACCCTATGGCTACACCTTC.

V usage is TRBV6-5 and J usage is TRBJ2-6; 12 bases align to TRBD1. Germline V gives CDR1 MNHEY, CDR2 SVGAGI. Unmatched junction bases numbered 11, after V lost 4 bases and J lost 4 bases. The CDR3 sequence is 19 residues long. The CDR3 sequence: CASSFPAGTGGGGANVLTF. CDR3 in DNA: TGTGCCAGCAGTTTCCCGGCCGGGACAGGGGGCGGCGGGGCCAACGTCCTGACTTTC.

The genes are TRBV29-1 and TRBJ1-1, with a possible D match to TRBD1 (5 bases). CDR1 and CDR2 (germline): SQVTM, ANQGSEA. CDR3 length: 13 residues. V was clipped by 5 bases and J by 8 bases, with 18 bases between them. As DNA, the CDR3 is TGCAGCGTTCGGGGCCAGGACACTGCCGAAGCTTTCTTT. This gives the protein CSVRGQDTAEAFF.

This chain uses TRBV5-1 with TRBJ2-1; 8 bases align to TRBD1. Germline CDR1 is SGHRS and CDR2 is YFSETQ. The length of the CDR3 is 15 residues. The junction had 9 bases not matched to a gene; V was cut back by 6 bases and J by 4 bases. For the CDR3, the DNA is TGCGCCAGCATAGGAGGACAGGGATCGTACAATGAGCAGTTCTTC. As protein: CASIGGQGSYNEQFF. The full variable domain, in which reference TRBV5-1 and TRBJ2-1 provide the parts outside the CDR3, is KAGVTQTPRYLIKTRGQQVTLSCSPISGHRSVSWYQQTPGQGLQFLFEYFSETQRNKGNFPGRFSGRQFSNSRSEMNVSTLELGDSALYLCASIGGQGSYNEQFFGPGTRLTVL.

This clonotype was found many times. V usage is TRBV5-1 and J usage is TRBJ1-1, with TRBD1 identical over 8 bases. This CDR3 is 14 amino acids long. The V gene end was trimmed by 4 bases and the J gene end by 5 bases; junction bases not matched to a gene: 7. The germline V gene has CDR1 SGHRS and CDR2 YFSETQ. CDR3 sequence (DNA): TGCGCCAGCAGCGTGACAGGGGAGGGAACTGAAGCTTTCTTT. Translating gives CASSVTGEGTEAFF.

This clonotype has ten or more counts. The chain recombines TRBV6-1 with TRBJ1-6, with D unresolved. V was pared by 6 bases and J by 9 bases, with 12 bases between. The length of the CDR3 is 13 residues. Germline V CDR1 and CDR2: MNHNS, SASEGT. The CDR3 DNA reads as TGTGCCAGCAGCACCGGCCGGGGTTCACCCCTCCACTTT. This sequence encodes CASSTGRGSPLHF.

This clonotype came up a few times. This CDR3 reads CASSYERKGRQPQHF. In nucleotides, the CDR3 is TGTGCCAGCAGTTACGAACGGAAAGGTAGGCAGCCCCAGCATTTT. This chain connects TRBV6-5 to TRBJ1-5, with D hard to call. Germline V lookup: CDR1 MNHEY, CDR2 SVGAGI. The V end lost 2 bases, the J end lost 7 bases, and 15 bases lay between the germline ends. The CDR3 consists of 15 residues.

This clonotype was counted a few times. The genes are TRBV6-1 and TRBJ1-6, with a weak D call TRBD1 (5 bases). This CDR3 contains 14 residues. The V end lost 5 bases, the J end lost 10 bases, and 15 bases lay between the germline ends. Germline CDR1 is MNHNS and CDR2 is SASEGT. The CDR3 sequence is CASSQNSGGSPLHF. The CDR3 nucleotides are TGTGCCAGCAGTCAGAACAGTGGGGGATCACCCCTCCACTTT.

The chain uses TRBV21-1 and TRBJ2-5; the table's TRBD2 call for D was not verified on the DNA. TRBV21-1 is a documented pseudogene. This CDR3 spans 16 amino acids. CDR3 amino acids: CASTPGALAVWKTQYF. In DNA form, the CDR3 reads TGTGCCAGCACCCCCGGGGCACTAGCCGTCTGGAAGACCCAGTACTTC.

The table lists this clonotype with a few counts. V is TRBV29-1 and J is TRBJ2-3; TRBD2 matches at 14 bases. The ends lost 6 bases at V and 2 bases at J; junction bases unmatched: 7. The V gene's germline CDR1 is SQVTM and CDR2 ANQGSEA. This CDR3 contains 16 residues. CDR3 nucleotide sequence: TGCAGCGTCCTGGGACTAGCGGGGGCATCCACAGATACGCAGTATTTT. Translation gives CSVLGLAGASTDTQYF.

This clonotype occurred a few times. The chain is built from TRBV7-8 and TRBJ1-4; no clear D. The V end was cut by 0 bases, the J end by 5 bases, with 10 bases between. This CDR3 region has 15 residues. Per the germline V gene, CDR1 is SGHVS and CDR2 is FQNEAQ. CDR3 loop: CASSLASSKNEKLFF. In DNA, the CDR3 is TGTGCCAGCAGCTTAGCGAGTAGTAAGAATGAAAAACTGTTTTTT. Full variable domain (outside the CDR3, taken from reference TRBV7-8 and TRBJ1-4): GAGVSQSPRYKVAKRGQDVALRCDPISGHVSLFWYQQALGQGPEFLTYFQNEAQLDKSGLPSDRFFAERPEGSVSTLKIQRTQQEDSAVYLCASSLASSKNEKLFFGSGTQLSVL.

The chain has TRBV10-3 and TRBJ2-1, with D perhaps assigned TRBD1 or TRBD2 (5 bases each). The ends were cut back, 0 bases at V and 6 bases at J, with 15 bases in the middle. Germline values: CDR1 ENHRY, CDR2 SYGVKD. The CDR3 is made up of 16 amino acids. CDR3 bases: TGTGCCATCAGTGAGTCGGGGGAATGGTTCGGCAATGAGCAGTTCTTC. This encodes CAISESGEWFGNEQFF.

This clonotype has only a few counts. This chain links TRBV10-2 with TRBJ2-3; TRBD1 or TRBD2 may be the D gene (6 bases each). Trimming cost V 7 bases and J 2 bases, with 19 bases left between them. This CDR3 has 16 amino acids. Germline loops: CDR1 WSHSY, CDR2 SAAADI. CDR3 nucleotide sequence: TGCGCCAGCAAACTAGCACCACAGGGCTACACAGATACGCAGTATTTT. It specifies CASKLAPQGYTDTQYF.

This clonotype was counted many times. This rearrangement joins TRBV20-1 to TRBJ1-1, with a weak D call TRBD1 (5 bases). CDR1 DFQATT and CDR2 SNEGSKA come from the germline V gene (reference sequence). The germline V and J ends were trimmed by 5 bases and 11 bases, with 15 bases remaining between them. The CDR3 extends over 11 amino acids. CDR3 nucleotides: TGCAGTGCTGGGGGTCCCCTGGAGGCTTTCTTT. Protein: CSAGGPLEAFF.

This clonotype has at least ten counts. The chain has TRBV20-1 and TRBJ2-3; TRBD2 is a possible D gene (6 bases). The CDR3 is 10 residues long. V was trimmed by 6 bases and J by 6 bases, leaving 7 bases between them. Per the germline V gene, CDR1 is DFQATT and CDR2 is SNEGSKA (reference sequence). In nucleotides, the CDR3 is TGCAGTGCGGGGAGGGATACGCAGTATTTT. Translated: CSAGRDTQYF.

This clonotype was observed a handful of times. The chain carries TRBV6-2 or TRBV6-3 and TRBJ1-2; perhaps TRBD1 as D (5 bases). Trimming took 5 bases from V and 3 from J, leaving 13 bases between them. Germline loops: CDR1 MNHEY, CDR2 SVGEGT. The CDR3 is made up of 14 amino acids. For the CDR3, the DNA is TGTGCCAGCAGTCCATCGACAGACTACTATGGCTACACCTTC. Its translation: CASSPSTDYYGYTF.